This TCR beta chain was identified in a study of Ad26.COV2.S vaccination and SARS-CoV-2 variants. Treatment reported: about 20 received Ad26.COV2.S at low or high dose, single or two shots; about 5 received placebo; per-sample allocation not given. Day 63 after the first injection of vaccine or placebo was the sampling time. V lost 0 bases to trimming and J lost 3 bases, with 6 bases between them. This CDR3 has 13 residues. Germline-derived CDR1 and CDR2 are SGHAT and FQNNGV. The protocol was immunoSEQ multiplex PCR, while the TCRdb copy is restricted to in-frame clones and leaves out a portion. The sample yields some 300,000 clones, more than 70% seen once.

This receptor was obtained from a person aged 18-60 years who received the Ad26.COV2.S COVID-19 vaccine or a placebo. The J gene is TRBJ2-7, the V gene TRBV11-2, with a weak D call TRBD1 (5 bases). The sequencing used peripheral blood, collected in a trial of Ad26.COV2.S vaccine versus placebo. This chain's CDR3 is CASSLDRDYEQYF. CDR3 bases: TGTGCCAGCAGCTTAGACAGGGACTACGAGCAGTACTTC.